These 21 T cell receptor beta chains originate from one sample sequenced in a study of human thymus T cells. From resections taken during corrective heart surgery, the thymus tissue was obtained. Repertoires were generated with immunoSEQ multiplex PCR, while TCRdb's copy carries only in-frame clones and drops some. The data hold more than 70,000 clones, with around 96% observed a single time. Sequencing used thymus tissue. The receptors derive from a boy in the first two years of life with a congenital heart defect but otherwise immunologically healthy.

DNA for the CDR3: TGCGCCAGCAGCTTGGGACCCAACTCTGGACAGGGGGCCGGAGTAGATACGCAGTATTTT. It translates to CASSLGPNSGQGAGVDTQYF. The chain combines TRBV5-1 with TRBJ2-3; 11 bases line up with TRBD1. The V and J ends lost 0 bases and 5 bases, in that order; junction bases with no gene match: 17. The germline gives CDR1 SGHRS, CDR2 YFSETQ. There are 20 residues in the CDR3.

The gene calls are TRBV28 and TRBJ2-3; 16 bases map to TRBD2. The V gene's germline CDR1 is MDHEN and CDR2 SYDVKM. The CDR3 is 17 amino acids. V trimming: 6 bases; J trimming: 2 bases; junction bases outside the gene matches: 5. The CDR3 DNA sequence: TGTGCCAGCAGCCAGGGACTAGCGGGAGGGACCACAGATACGCAGTATTTT. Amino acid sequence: CASSQGLAGGTTDTQYF. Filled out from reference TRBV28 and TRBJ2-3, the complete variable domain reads DVKVTQSSRYLVKRTGEKVFLECVQDMDHENMFWYRQDPGLGLRLIYFSYDVKMKEKGDIPEGYSVSREKKERFSLILESASTNQTSMYLCASSQGLAGGTTDTQYFGPGTRLTVL.

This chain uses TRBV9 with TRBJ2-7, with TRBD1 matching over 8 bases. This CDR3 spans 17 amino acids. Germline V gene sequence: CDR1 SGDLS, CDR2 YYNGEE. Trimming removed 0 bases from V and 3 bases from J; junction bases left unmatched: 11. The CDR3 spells CASSVADPGQEIYEQYF. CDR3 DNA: TGTGCCAGCAGCGTAGCTGACCCGGGACAGGAGATCTACGAGCAGTACTTC.

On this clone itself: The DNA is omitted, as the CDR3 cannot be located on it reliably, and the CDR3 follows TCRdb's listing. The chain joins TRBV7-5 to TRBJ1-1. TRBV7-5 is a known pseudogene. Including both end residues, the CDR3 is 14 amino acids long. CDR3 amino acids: CARSYRCGNTEAFF.

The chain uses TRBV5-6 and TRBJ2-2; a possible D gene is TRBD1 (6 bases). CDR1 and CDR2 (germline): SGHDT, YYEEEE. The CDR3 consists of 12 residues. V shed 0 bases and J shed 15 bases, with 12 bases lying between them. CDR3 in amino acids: CASSLDRVLLFF. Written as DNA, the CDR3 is TGTGCCAGCAGCTTGGACAGGGTTTTGTTGTTTTTT.

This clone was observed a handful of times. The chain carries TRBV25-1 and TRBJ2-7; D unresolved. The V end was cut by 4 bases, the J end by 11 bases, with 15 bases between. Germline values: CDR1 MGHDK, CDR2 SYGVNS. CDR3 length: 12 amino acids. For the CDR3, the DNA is TGTGCCAGCAGTGGGAGCCTACCCCACGAGTACTTC. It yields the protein CASSGSLPHEYF.

The CDR3 spells CASLDREKGDTEAFF. In DNA form, the CDR3 reads TGTGCCAGTCTGGACAGGGAGAAGGGAGACACTGAAGCTTTCTTT. This chain links TRBV7-9 with TRBJ1-1, with TRBD1 identical over 8 bases. Germline V gene sequence: CDR1 SEHNR, CDR2 FQNEAQ (reference sequence). The CDR3 covers 15 residues. V was clipped by 9 bases and J by 3 bases; unmatched bases: 12.

This CDR3 reads CASSESRTSGAYNEQFF. In DNA, the CDR3 is TGTGCCAGCAGTGAAAGTCGGACTAGCGGGGCGTACAATGAGCAGTTCTTC. The chain employs TRBV25-1 and TRBJ2-1, with 12 bases fitting TRBD2. After removal of 2 bases from V and 4 bases from J, the junction contained 6 bases not matched to a gene. The germline V gene encodes CDR1 MGHDK and CDR2 SYGVNS. The CDR3 loop spans 17 amino acids.

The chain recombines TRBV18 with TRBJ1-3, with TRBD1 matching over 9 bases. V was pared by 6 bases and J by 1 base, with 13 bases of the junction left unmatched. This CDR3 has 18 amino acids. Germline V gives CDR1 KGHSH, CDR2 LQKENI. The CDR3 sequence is CASSPGTGRFPSGNTIYF. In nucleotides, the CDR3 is TGTGCCAGCTCGCCCGGGACAGGGCGCTTTCCTTCTGGAAACACCATATATTTT. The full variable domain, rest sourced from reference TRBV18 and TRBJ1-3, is NAGVMQNPRHLVRRRGQEARLRCSPMKGHSHVYWYRQLPEEGLKFMVYLQKENIIDESGMPKERFSAEFPKEGPSILRIQQVVRGDSAAYFCASSPGTGRFPSGNTIYFGEGSWLTVV.

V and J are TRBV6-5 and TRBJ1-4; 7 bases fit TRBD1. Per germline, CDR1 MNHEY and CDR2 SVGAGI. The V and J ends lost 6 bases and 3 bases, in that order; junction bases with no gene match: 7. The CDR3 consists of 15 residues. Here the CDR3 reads CASRKARGANEKLFF. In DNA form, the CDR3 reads TGTGCCAGCAGAAAGGCCAGGGGGGCTAATGAAAAACTGTTTTTT.

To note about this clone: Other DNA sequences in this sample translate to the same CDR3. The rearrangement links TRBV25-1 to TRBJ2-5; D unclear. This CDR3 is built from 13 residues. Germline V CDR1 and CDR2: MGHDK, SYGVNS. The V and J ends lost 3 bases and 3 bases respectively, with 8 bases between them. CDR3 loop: CASSDLAEETQYF. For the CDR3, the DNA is TGTGCCAGCAGTGACCTGGCAGAAGAGACCCAGTACTTC.

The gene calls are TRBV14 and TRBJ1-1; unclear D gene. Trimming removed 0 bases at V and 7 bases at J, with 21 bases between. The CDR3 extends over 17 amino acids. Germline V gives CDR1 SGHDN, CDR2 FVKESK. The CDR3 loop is CASSQDSRELFVGEAFF. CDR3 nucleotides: TGTGCCAGCAGCCAAGATAGCCGAGAGTTATTCGTGGGTGAAGCTTTCTTT.

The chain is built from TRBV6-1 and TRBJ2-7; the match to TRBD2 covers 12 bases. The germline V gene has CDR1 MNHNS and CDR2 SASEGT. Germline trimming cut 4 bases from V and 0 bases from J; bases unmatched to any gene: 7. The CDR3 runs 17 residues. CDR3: CASSAWTSGTRSYEQYF. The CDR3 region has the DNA TGTGCCAGCAGTGCATGGACTAGCGGGACGCGCTCCTACGAGCAGTACTTC.

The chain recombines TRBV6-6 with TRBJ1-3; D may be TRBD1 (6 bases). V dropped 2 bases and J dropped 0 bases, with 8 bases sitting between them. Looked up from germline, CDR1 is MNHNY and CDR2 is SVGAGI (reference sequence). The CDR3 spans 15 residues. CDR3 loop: CASSYVRGSGNTIYF. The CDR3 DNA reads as TGTGCCAGCAGTTACGTCAGGGGCTCTGGAAACACCATATATTTT.

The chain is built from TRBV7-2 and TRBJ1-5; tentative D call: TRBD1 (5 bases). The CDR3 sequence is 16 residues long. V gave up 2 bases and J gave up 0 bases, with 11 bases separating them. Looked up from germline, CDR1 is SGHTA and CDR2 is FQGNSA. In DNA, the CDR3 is TGTGCCAGCAGCTTATTATCGGGGGATAGCAATCAGCCCCAGCATTTT. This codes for CASSLLSGDSNQPQHF.

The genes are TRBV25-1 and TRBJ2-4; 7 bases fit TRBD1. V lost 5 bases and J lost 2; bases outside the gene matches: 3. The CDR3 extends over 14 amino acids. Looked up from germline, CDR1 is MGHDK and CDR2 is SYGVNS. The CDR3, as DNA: TGTGCCAGCAGTACAGGGGAGACCAAAAACATTCAGTACTTC. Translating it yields CASSTGETKNIQYF.

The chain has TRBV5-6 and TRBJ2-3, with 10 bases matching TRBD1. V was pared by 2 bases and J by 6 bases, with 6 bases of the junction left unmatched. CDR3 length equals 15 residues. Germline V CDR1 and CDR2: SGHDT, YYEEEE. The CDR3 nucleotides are TGTGCCAGCAGCTTCGACAGGGGGCTTAGGGATACGCAGTATTTT. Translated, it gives CASSFDRGLRDTQYF.

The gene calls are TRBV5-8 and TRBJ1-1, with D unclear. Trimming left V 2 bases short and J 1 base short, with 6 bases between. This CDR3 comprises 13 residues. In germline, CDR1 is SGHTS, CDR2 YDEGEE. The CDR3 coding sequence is TGTGCCAGCAGCTTTCCCAAGAACACTGAAGCTTTCTTT. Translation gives CASSFPKNTEAFF.

This CDR3 is CASSEASGSRTEAFF. The CDR3 coding sequence is TGTGCCAGCAGTGAAGCTTCAGGGAGTAGGACTGAAGCTTTCTTT. This chain joins TRBV2 and TRBJ1-1; D is perhaps TRBD1 (5 bases). The germline V gene has CDR1 SNHLY and CDR2 FYNNEI. Trimming removed 0 bases from V and 5 bases from J, with 13 bases in between. CDR3 length: 15 residues. The whole variable domain, filled in from reference TRBV2 and TRBJ1-1, reads EPEVTQTPSHQVTQMGQEVILRCVPISNHLYFYWYRQILGQKVEFLVSFYNNEISEKSEIFDDQFSVERPDGSNFTLKIRSTKLEDSAMYFCASSEASGSRTEAFFGQGTRLTVV.

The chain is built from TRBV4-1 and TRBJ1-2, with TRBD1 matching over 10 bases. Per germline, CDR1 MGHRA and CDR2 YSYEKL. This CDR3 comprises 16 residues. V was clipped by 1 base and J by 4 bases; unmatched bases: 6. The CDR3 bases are TGCGCCAGCAGCCAAGTCGGGACAGGGGAATCCTATGGCTACACCTTC. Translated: CASSQVGTGESYGYTF.

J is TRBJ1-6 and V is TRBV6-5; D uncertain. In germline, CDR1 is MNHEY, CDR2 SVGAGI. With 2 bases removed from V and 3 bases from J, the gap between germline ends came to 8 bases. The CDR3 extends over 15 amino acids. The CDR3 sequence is CASSYLSNYNSPLHF. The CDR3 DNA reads TGTGCCAGCAGTTACCTATCTAACTATAATTCACCCCTCCACTTT.